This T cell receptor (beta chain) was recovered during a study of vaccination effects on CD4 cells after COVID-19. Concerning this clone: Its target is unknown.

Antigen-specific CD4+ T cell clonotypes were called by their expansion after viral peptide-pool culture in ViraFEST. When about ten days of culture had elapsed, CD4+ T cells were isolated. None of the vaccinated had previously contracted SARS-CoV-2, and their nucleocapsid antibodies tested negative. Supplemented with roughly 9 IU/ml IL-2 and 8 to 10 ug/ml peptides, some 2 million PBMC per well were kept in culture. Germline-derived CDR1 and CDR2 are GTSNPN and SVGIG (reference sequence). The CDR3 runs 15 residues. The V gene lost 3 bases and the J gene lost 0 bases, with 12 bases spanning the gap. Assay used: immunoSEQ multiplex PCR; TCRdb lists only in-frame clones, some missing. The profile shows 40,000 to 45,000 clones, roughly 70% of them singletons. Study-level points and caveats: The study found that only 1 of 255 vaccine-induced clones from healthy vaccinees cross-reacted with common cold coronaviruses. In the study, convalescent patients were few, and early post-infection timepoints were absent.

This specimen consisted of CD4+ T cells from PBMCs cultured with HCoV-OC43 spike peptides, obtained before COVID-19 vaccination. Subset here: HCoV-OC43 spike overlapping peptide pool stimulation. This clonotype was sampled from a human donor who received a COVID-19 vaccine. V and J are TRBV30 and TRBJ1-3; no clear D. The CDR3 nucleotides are TGTGCCTGGAGCTGGGGAATCAACTCTGGAAACACCATATATTTT. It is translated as CAWSWGINSGNTIYF.